Listed below are T cell receptor beta chains from one sample, sequenced in a study of blood T cell repertoires in COVID-19. Assay: immunoSEQ multiplex PCR; the TCRdb copy retains only in-frame clones and omits some. The repertoire holds around 160,000 clones, with about nine tenths as singletons. Sequenced input: peripheral blood. These receptors originate from a human donor in a cohort sampled during active COVID-19. Each CDR3 is given with its conserved first and last residue. The order of the fields is V gene, D gene, clone size, J gene, CDR3 DNA, CDR3 protein. A D gene is named only where the DNA matches it firmly. Only part of the rows carry a size: once, few, many, or a class if the clone is expanded.

v_gene: TRBV28; d_gene: -; abundance: -; j_gene: TRBJ1-1; CDR3nt: TGTGCCAGCAGTTTGCAGGGGTCCGGGGTTACTGAAGCTTTCTTT; CDR3aa: CASSLQGSGVTEAFF
v_gene: TRBV28; d_gene: TRBD2; abundance: -; j_gene: TRBJ2-7; CDR3nt: TGTGCCAGCAGGACTAGCGCTACCTACGAGCAGTACTTC; CDR3aa: CASRTSATYEQYF
v_gene: TRBV5-4; d_gene: -; abundance: -; j_gene: TRBJ1-1; CDR3nt: TGTGCCAGCAGCTTGGGGAAACAGGGCAGGAACACTGAAGCTTTCTTT; CDR3aa: CASSLGKQGRNTEAFF
v_gene: TRBV12-3/TRBV12-4; d_gene: -; abundance: -; j_gene: TRBJ2-7; CDR3nt: TGTGCCAGCAGTTTGGGGGGTAGGGAGCAGTACTTC; CDR3aa: CASSLGGREQYF
v_gene: TRBV30; d_gene: TRBD2; abundance: -; j_gene: TRBJ2-7; CDR3nt: TGTGCCTGGAGTGTACTAGCGGGAGACTACGAGCAGTACTTC; CDR3aa: CAWSVLAGDYEQYF
v_gene: TRBV28; d_gene: TRBD1; abundance: -; j_gene: TRBJ2-3; CDR3nt: TGTGCCAGCAGTTCTACCGGGACAGGGTTTCGTGCAGATACGCAGTATTTT; CDR3aa: CASSSTGTGFRADTQYF
v_gene: TRBV28; d_gene: TRBD1; abundance: -; j_gene: TRBJ1-2; CDR3nt: TGTGCCAGCAGTTCCCTAAAATGGACAGGAAACTATGGCTACACCTTC; CDR3aa: CASSSLKWTGNYGYTF
v_gene: TRBV18; d_gene: -; abundance: few; j_gene: TRBJ2-5; CDR3nt: TGTGCCAGCTCACCTCGCGACAGCCTGGCGGGGCAAGAGACCCAGTACTTC; CDR3aa: CASSPRDSLAGQETQYF
v_gene: TRBV7-3; d_gene: -; abundance: -; j_gene: TRBJ1-2; CDR3nt: TGTGCCAGCAGCTTAGACAGGTCTAACTATGGCTACACCTTC; CDR3aa: CASSLDRSNYGYTF
v_gene: TRBV28; d_gene: TRBD1; abundance: -; j_gene: TRBJ2-7; CDR3nt: TGTGCCAGCAGTTCGAGGACAGGTGGGTACGAGCAGTACTTC; CDR3aa: CASSSRTGGYEQYF
v_gene: TRBV5-1; d_gene: -; abundance: -; j_gene: TRBJ1-1; CDR3nt: TGCGCCAGCAGCGTTGACAGTCGAATGAACACTGAAGCTTTCTTT; CDR3aa: CASSVDSRMNTEAFF
v_gene: TRBV5-1; d_gene: TRBD1; abundance: once; j_gene: TRBJ1-4; CDR3nt: TGCGCCAGCAGCCCGACAGGGGAGGAAGAAAAACTGTTTTTT; CDR3aa: CASSPTGEEEKLFF
v_gene: TRBV5-8; d_gene: TRBD1; abundance: -; j_gene: TRBJ2-7; CDR3nt: TGTGCCAGCAGCTCAACACAGGGGCTGGGCGAGCAGTACTTC; CDR3aa: CASSSTQGLGEQYF
v_gene: TRBV7-6; d_gene: -; abundance: once; j_gene: TRBJ2-3; CDR3nt: TGTGCCAGCAGCCGACGCGACCGGGACTCGATCACAGATACGCAGTATTTT; CDR3aa: CASSRRDRDSITDTQYF
v_gene: TRBV2; d_gene: -; abundance: -; j_gene: TRBJ1-5; CDR3nt: TGTGCCAGCAGTGAGCAGGTAATCAGCAATCAGCCCCAGCATTTT; CDR3aa: CASSEQVISNQPQHF
v_gene: TRBV6-5; d_gene: TRBD1; abundance: -; j_gene: TRBJ2-7; CDR3nt: TGTGCCAGCAGTTGGTCAGGGGGTTTCTACGAGCAGTACTTC; CDR3aa: CASSWSGGFYEQYF
v_gene: TRBV6-2/TRBV6-3; d_gene: TRBD1; abundance: once; j_gene: TRBJ2-3; CDR3nt: TGTGCCAGCAGCTCTCCCGGGACAGGAACATCAGATACGCAGTATTTT; CDR3aa: CASSSPGTGTSDTQYF
v_gene: TRBV14; d_gene: -; abundance: -; j_gene: TRBJ1-2; CDR3nt: TGTGCCAGCAGCCCCCAATCGGGACTCAAAGCGGGTGGCTACACCTTC; CDR3aa: CASSPQSGLKAGGYTF
v_gene: TRBV7-9; d_gene: -; abundance: -; j_gene: TRBJ2-1; CDR3nt: TGTGCCAGCAGCTCTTCAGGACAGCACAATGAGCAGTTCTTC; CDR3aa: CASSSSGQHNEQFF
v_gene: TRBV5-4; d_gene: -; abundance: -; j_gene: TRBJ1-2; CDR3nt: TGTGCCAGCAGCTTGGATGGACAGCTGGGGGGCTACACCTTC; CDR3aa: CASSLDGQLGGYTF
v_gene: TRBV27; d_gene: TRBD1; abundance: -; j_gene: TRBJ1-5; CDR3nt: TGTGCCAGCAGTTTCGGGACAGGGGCGCCATGGCAGCCCCAGCATTTT; CDR3aa: CASSFGTGAPWQPQHF
v_gene: TRBV18; d_gene: TRBD2; abundance: -; j_gene: TRBJ2-2; CDR3nt: TGTGCCAGCTCACCGACTAGCGGGAACACCGGGGAGCTGTTTTTT; CDR3aa: CASSPTSGNTGELFF
v_gene: TRBV28; d_gene: TRBD2; abundance: -; j_gene: TRBJ2-7; CDR3nt: TGTGCCAGCATTAAGACTAGCGCGTTCTACGAGCAGTACTTC; CDR3aa: CASIKTSAFYEQYF
v_gene: TRBV7-6; d_gene: -; abundance: -; j_gene: TRBJ2-7; CDR3nt: TGTGCCAGCAGCTTCCCCGGGGGGCGATTCCCCGAGCAGTACTTC; CDR3aa: CASSFPGGRFPEQYF
v_gene: TRBV19; d_gene: -; abundance: once; j_gene: TRBJ1-5; CDR3nt: TGTGCCAGTAGTATATCCCGCCGAGGGAATCAGCCCCAGCATTTT; CDR3aa: CASSISRRGNQPQHF
v_gene: TRBV5-1; d_gene: -; abundance: -; j_gene: TRBJ2-3; CDR3nt: TGCGCCAGCAGCCCCCGCGGGACCCGCACAGATACGCAGTATTTT; CDR3aa: CASSPRGTRTDTQYF
v_gene: TRBV19; d_gene: TRBD2; abundance: once; j_gene: TRBJ2-7; CDR3nt: TGTGCCAGTAGCCGAGGACTAGCTCCCGCCTACGAGCAGTACTTC; CDR3aa: CASSRGLAPAYEQYF
v_gene: TRBV19; d_gene: -; abundance: once; j_gene: TRBJ2-7; CDR3nt: TGTGCCAGTAGTCCGGGGAATCTCTTTGGCGAGCAGTACTTC; CDR3aa: CASSPGNLFGEQYF
v_gene: TRBV16; d_gene: -; abundance: -; j_gene: TRBJ1-4; CDR3nt: TGTGCCAGCAGCCAAACCCAAGGTGCGGGGGCGCCGGAAAAACTGTTTTTT; CDR3aa: CASSQTQGAGAPEKLFF
v_gene: TRBV2; d_gene: -; abundance: -; j_gene: TRBJ1-4; CDR3nt: TGTGCCAGCAACCGGAATGGACAGACTAATGAAAAACTGTTTTTT; CDR3aa: CASNRNGQTNEKLFF
v_gene: TRBV18; d_gene: -; abundance: once; j_gene: TRBJ2-3; CDR3nt: TGTGCCAGCTCACGAAGTTCTAGCGTAGCTAGCACAGATACGCAGTATTTT; CDR3aa: CASSRSSSVASTDTQYF
v_gene: TRBV7-3; d_gene: TRBD2; abundance: -; j_gene: TRBJ2-3; CDR3nt: TGTGCCAGCAGCCCGGGACTAGCGGGGCCAGATACGCAGTATTTT; CDR3aa: CASSPGLAGPDTQYF
v_gene: TRBV28; d_gene: -; abundance: -; j_gene: TRBJ2-2; CDR3nt: TGTGCCAGCAGTTCGTACTCCAGGGACACCGGGGAGCTGTTTTTT; CDR3aa: CASSSYSRDTGELFF
v_gene: TRBV5-1; d_gene: TRBD1; abundance: -; j_gene: TRBJ2-3; CDR3nt: TGCGCCAGCAGCCCAACCGGGACAGACGTAGTAAGGGATACGCAGTATTTT; CDR3aa: CASSPTGTDVVRDTQYF
v_gene: TRBV7-9; d_gene: TRBD2; abundance: -; j_gene: TRBJ2-1; CDR3nt: TGTGCCAGCAGCTCGGGACTAGCGGGAGGCCGCTCCTACAATGAGCAGTTCTTC; CDR3aa: CASSSGLAGGRSYNEQFF
v_gene: TRBV18; d_gene: TRBD2; abundance: -; j_gene: TRBJ2-5; CDR3nt: TGTGCCAGCTCACCAGATCGCGGGAGTCCAGAGACCCAGTACTTC; CDR3aa: CASSPDRGSPETQYF
v_gene: TRBV6-2/TRBV6-3; d_gene: TRBD2; abundance: -; j_gene: TRBJ2-5; CDR3nt: TGTGCCAGCAGTACTTTACTAGCGGGAGAGGGGGGAGAGACCCAGTACTTC; CDR3aa: CASSTLLAGEGGETQYF
v_gene: TRBV5-6; d_gene: TRBD1; abundance: -; j_gene: TRBJ2-7; CDR3nt: TGTGCCAGCAGCTCGCTAAAACTTGACAGGGGCCTGTCTTACGAGCAGTACTTC; CDR3aa: CASSSLKLDRGLSYEQYF
v_gene: TRBV7-6; d_gene: TRBD2; abundance: -; j_gene: TRBJ2-1; CDR3nt: TGTGCCAGCAGCCCTCTGGCGGGGGAGTTGGGTGGAAATGAGCAGTTCTTC; CDR3aa: CASSPLAGELGGNEQFF
v_gene: TRBV5-1; d_gene: TRBD2; abundance: -; j_gene: TRBJ2-1; CDR3nt: TGCGCCAGCAGCTGGAGCGGACTAGCCTTGGATGAGCAGTTCTTC; CDR3aa: CASSWSGLALDEQFF
v_gene: TRBV18; d_gene: -; abundance: -; j_gene: TRBJ1-4; CDR3nt: TGTGCCAGCTCACCAAGGGGAGGTTGGAATGAAAAACTGTTTTTT; CDR3aa: CASSPRGGWNEKLFF
v_gene: TRBV28; d_gene: -; abundance: -; j_gene: TRBJ2-1; CDR3nt: TGTGCCAGCAGTTTATCGCGGGGGCCCAATGAGCAGTTCTTC; CDR3aa: CASSLSRGPNEQFF
v_gene: TRBV9; d_gene: TRBD2; abundance: -; j_gene: TRBJ2-3; CDR3nt: TGTGCCAGCAGCGTAGGGACTAGAAATACAGATACGCAGTATTTT; CDR3aa: CASSVGTRNTDTQYF
v_gene: TRBV18; d_gene: -; abundance: -; j_gene: TRBJ1-2; CDR3nt: TGTGCCAGCTCACCTTTGGACAGATCCTATGGCTACACCTTC; CDR3aa: CASSPLDRSYGYTF
v_gene: TRBV7-8; d_gene: TRBD2; abundance: once; j_gene: TRBJ2-2; CDR3nt: TGTGCCAGCAGCTTAGAGCGGGACGGCGGGGAGCTGTTTTTT; CDR3aa: CASSLERDGGELFF
v_gene: TRBV5-6; d_gene: -; abundance: -; j_gene: TRBJ1-4; CDR3nt: TGTGCCAGCAGCTTGGCAGGGGCTGGAAGCGAAAAACTGTTTTTT; CDR3aa: CASSLAGAGSEKLFF
v_gene: TRBV5-4; d_gene: TRBD1; abundance: -; j_gene: TRBJ2-7; CDR3nt: TGTGCCAGCAGCCCTACCGGGACAGGGGGCTACGAGCAGTACTTC; CDR3aa: CASSPTGTGGYEQYF
v_gene: TRBV30; d_gene: -; abundance: -; j_gene: TRBJ1-1; CDR3nt: TGTGCCTGGAGTTTGACATCCCAAGCCGGAGCTTTCTTT; CDR3aa: CAWSLTSQAGAFF
v_gene: TRBV30; d_gene: TRBD1; abundance: -; j_gene: TRBJ2-1; CDR3nt: TGTGCCTGGAAACACCGGGACAGGGGGAATGAGCAGTTCTTC; CDR3aa: CAWKHRDRGNEQFF
v_gene: TRBV6-6; d_gene: -; abundance: -; j_gene: TRBJ2-5; CDR3nt: TGTGCCAGCAGTATGGCAGAGACCCAGTACTTC; CDR3aa: CASSMAETQYF